This TCR beta chain was sequenced during a study of shared T cell receptors in the human thymus (dated by TCRdb to the early 2020s). For context, the study as a whole: The study examined how the human thymus generates shared, self-reactive T-cell receptor alpha chains.

Library construction relied on the immunoSEQ multiplex PCR assay. The table was pulled from immuneACCESS by TCRdb, which kept in-frame rearrangements only. Such tables lose some clones; where checked, under half of the loss comes from unresolved V genes, and the rest has no known cause. Present in this sample are about 400,000 clones, 95% of which were seen just once. The ten largest clones represent approximately 0.018% of the sample. Regarding this clone: No antigen is known for it. It has no much larger one-base neighbor in the sample; base qualities were not kept.

Sequenced input: thymocytes. The source of this sequence is a human donor.

The sequenced DNA: TGTGCCAGAAGCTTTGACGGGACCTCCACCGGGGAGCTGTTTTTT. The encoded protein is CARSFDGTSTGELFF. The chain couples TRBV5-3 to TRBJ2-2; the D region may be TRBD1 or TRBD2, each matching 5 bases equally. TRBV5-3 is classed as an ORF, of uncertain function. V is shortened by 2 bases, J by 4 bases, and the region joining them spans 12 bases. The CDR3 spans 15 residues, from the cysteine through the phenylalanine. Left in the record is the CDR3 DNA by itself, 45 bases read in frame from the first base.